This is a list of T cell receptor beta chains from one sample in a study of control samples from healthy donors and cancer patients. Assay: immunoSEQ multiplex PCR; the TCRdb copy retains only in-frame clones and omits some. The repertoire holds 80,000 to 100,000 clones, with approximately 92% as singletons. Sequenced: blood. Receptors originate from a human donor in good health. The donor label of this sample is uncertain. Each CDR3 is given without its conserved first and last residue. Fields, in order: CDR3 protein, V gene, D gene. The D gene is left open where the match is weak.

CDR3: ASSLLGRGSQETQY; V: TRBV27; D: TRBD1
CDR3: ASSRGGKNTGELF; V: TRBV9; D: NA
CDR3: ASSSTSGGSFPTDTQY; V: TRBV7-2; D: NA
CDR3: ASGLVPLDRVGLDEQF; V: TRBV12-5; D: TRBD1
CDR3: ATKDGGVGLSGDTQY; V: TRBV24-1; D: NA
CDR3: ASSVGLWGTEAF; V: TRBV9; D: NA
CDR3: AISESRETQY; V: TRBV10-3; D: NA
CDR3: ASSVASDTQY; V: TRBV9; D: NA
CDR3: ASRWTGVDNSPLH; V: TRBV5-1; D: TRBD1
CDR3: ASREGGNYGYT; V: TRBV5-1; D: NA
CDR3: ASGLIDTQY; V: TRBV12-5; D: NA
CDR3: ASSQGVGTEKLF; V: TRBV4-1; D: NA
CDR3: ASSVDGAGGHNEQF; V: TRBV9; D: TRBD2
CDR3: ASSSGGAYEQF; V: TRBV7-7; D: NA
CDR3: ASSYSLKGAYGYT; V: TRBV6-5; D: NA
CDR3: ASSNGYWVNTEAF; V: TRBV21-1; D: NA
CDR3: ASNKGRDQPQH; V: TRBV2; D: NA
CDR3: ASSKGPNTEAF; V: TRBV19; D: NA
CDR3: ASSDTGGGIYGYT; V: TRBV10-2; D: TRBD1
CDR3: ASSLAYGGNTEAF; V: TRBV5-1; D: NA
CDR3: ASSIRQGGSYNSPLH; V: TRBV19; D: NA
CDR3: ASSQVVGRVNKKLF; V: TRBV4-3; D: NA
CDR3: ASSLARTSGLVTDTQY; V: TRBV5-1; D: TRBD2
CDR3: ATSDLETSGGKYNEQF; V: TRBV24-1; D: TRBD2
CDR3: ASRTTGAETQY; V: TRBV6-5; D: TRBD1
CDR3: ASSPRGQGMAGELF; V: TRBV3-1/TRBV3-2; D: TRBD1
CDR3: ASSPTRTGGTEAF; V: TRBV14; D: TRBD1
CDR3: ASSRRPGAHNEQF; V: TRBV6-5; D: NA
CDR3: ASSPDRDQPQH; V: TRBV5-4; D: TRBD1
CDR3: ASSDNVLSSYEQY; V: TRBV2; D: NA
CDR3: ASSDSFGRGVSETQY; V: TRBV2; D: TRBD2
CDR3: ASSPRGVFTGELF; V: TRBV18; D: NA